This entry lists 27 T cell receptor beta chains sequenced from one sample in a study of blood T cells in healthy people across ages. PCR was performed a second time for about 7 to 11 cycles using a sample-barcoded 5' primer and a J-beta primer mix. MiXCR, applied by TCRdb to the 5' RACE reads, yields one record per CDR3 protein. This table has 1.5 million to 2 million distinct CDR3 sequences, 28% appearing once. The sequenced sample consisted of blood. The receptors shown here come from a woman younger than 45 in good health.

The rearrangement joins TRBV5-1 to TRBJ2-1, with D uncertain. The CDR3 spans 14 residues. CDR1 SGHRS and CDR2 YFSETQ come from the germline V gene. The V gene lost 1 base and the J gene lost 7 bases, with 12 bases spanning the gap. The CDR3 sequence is CASSLSESPNEQFF. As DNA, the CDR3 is TGCGCCAGCAGCTTGTCTGAATCCCCAAATGAGCAGTTCTTC. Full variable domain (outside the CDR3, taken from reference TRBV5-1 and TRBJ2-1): KAGVTQTPRYLIKTRGQQVTLSCSPISGHRSVSWYQQTPGQGLQFLFEYFSETQRNKGNFPGRFSGRQFSNSRSEMNVSTLELGDSALYLCASSLSESPNEQFFGPGTRLTVL.

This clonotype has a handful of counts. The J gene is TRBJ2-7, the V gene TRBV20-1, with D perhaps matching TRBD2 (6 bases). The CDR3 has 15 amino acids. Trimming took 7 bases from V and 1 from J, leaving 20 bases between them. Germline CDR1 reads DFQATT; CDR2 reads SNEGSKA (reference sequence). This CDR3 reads CSVEVASAQSYEQYF. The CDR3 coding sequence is TGCAGTGTTGAGGTTGCTAGCGCGCAATCCTACGAGCAGTACTTC.

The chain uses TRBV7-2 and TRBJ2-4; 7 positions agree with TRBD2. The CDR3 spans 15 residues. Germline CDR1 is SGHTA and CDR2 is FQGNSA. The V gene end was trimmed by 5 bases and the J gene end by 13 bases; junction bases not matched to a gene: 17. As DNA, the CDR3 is TGTGCCAGCAGCCTTGGGGGAGGGCCCTACAATGAGCAGTACTTC. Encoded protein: CASSLGGGPYNEQYF.

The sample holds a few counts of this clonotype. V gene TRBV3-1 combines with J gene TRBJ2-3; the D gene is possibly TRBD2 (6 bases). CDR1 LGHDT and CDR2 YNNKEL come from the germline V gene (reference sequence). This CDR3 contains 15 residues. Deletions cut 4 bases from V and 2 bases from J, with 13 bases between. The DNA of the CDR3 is TGTGCCAGCAGCCTCAACCAGGACTACACAGATACGCAGTATTTT. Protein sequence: CASSLNQDYTDTQYF.

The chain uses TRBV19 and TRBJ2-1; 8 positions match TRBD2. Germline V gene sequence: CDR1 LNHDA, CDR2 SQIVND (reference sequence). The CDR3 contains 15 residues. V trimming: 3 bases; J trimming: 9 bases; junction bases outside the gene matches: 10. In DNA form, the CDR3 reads TGTGCCAGTAGTATGGAACTAGCGGAGTCCCTTGAGCAGTTCTTC. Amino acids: CASSMELAESLEQFF.

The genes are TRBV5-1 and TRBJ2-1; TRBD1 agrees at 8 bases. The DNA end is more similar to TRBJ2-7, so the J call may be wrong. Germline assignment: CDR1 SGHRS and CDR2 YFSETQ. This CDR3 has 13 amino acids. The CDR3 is CASSMGQVNEQYF. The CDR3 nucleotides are TGCGCCAGCTCCATGGGACAGGTCAATGAGCAGTACTTC.

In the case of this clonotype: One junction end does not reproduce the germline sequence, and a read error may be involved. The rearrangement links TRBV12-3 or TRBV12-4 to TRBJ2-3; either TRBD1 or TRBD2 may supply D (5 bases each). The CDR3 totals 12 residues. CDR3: CASSQGPDAQYF. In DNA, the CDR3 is TGTGCCAGCAGCCAGGGACCAGATGCGCAGTATTTT.

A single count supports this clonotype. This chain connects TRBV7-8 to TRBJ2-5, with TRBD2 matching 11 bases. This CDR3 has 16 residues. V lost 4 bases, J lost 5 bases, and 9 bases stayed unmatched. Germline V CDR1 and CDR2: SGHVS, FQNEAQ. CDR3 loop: CASSSQTRLAGETQYF. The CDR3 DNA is TGTGCCAGCAGCTCGCAAACCCGACTAGCGGGGGAGACCCAGTACTTC.

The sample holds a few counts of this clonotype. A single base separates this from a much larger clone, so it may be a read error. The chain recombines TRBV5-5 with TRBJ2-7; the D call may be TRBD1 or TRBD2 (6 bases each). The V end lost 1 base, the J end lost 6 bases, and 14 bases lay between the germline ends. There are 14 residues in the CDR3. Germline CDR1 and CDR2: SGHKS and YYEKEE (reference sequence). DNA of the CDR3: TGTGCCAGCAGCTTGCAGGAGGGCAGGGGCGAGCAGTACTTC. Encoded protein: CASSLQEGRGEQYF.

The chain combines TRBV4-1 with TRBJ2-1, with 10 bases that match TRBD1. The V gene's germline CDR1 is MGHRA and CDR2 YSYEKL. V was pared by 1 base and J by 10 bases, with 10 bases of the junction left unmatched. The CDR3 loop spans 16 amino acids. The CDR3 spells CASSQVGPGTGVEQFF. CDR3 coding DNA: TGCGCCAGCAGCCAAGTGGGTCCCGGGACAGGGGTCGAGCAGTTCTTC.

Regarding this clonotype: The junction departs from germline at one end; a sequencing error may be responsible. Written as DNA, the CDR3 is TGCACCAGCAGCTTTGGAATCTCCTACGAGCGGTACTTC. It specifies CTSSFGISYERYF. V is TRBV5-1 and J is TRBJ2-7; no firm D call. The CDR3 is made up of 13 amino acids. Germline V CDR1 and CDR2: SGHRS, YFSETQ.

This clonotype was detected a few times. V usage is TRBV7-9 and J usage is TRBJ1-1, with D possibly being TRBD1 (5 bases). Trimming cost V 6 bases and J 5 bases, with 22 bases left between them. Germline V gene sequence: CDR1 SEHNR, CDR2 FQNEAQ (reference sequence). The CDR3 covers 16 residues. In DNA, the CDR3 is TGTGCCAGCAGTTGGGGCTGGCAGGGCCAACGAACTGAAGCTTTCTTT. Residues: CASSWGWQGQRTEAFF.

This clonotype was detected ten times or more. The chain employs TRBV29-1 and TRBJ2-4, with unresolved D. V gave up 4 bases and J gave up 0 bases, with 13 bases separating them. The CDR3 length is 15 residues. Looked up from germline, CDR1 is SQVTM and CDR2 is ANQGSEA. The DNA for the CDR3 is TGCAGCGTTGTGGTAGGGAATCGAGCCAAAAACATTCAGTACTTC. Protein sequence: CSVVVGNRAKNIQYF.

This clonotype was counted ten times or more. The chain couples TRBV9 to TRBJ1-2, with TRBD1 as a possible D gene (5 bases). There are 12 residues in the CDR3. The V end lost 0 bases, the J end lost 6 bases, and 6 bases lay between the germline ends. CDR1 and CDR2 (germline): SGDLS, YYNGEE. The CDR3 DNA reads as TGTGCCAGCAGCGTAGGAGGGGATGGCTACACCTTC. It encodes CASSVGGDGYTF.

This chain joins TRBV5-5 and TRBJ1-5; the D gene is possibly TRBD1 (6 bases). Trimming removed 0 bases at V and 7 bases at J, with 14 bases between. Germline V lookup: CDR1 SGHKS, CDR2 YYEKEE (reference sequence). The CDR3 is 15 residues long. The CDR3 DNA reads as TGTGCCAGCAGCTTGGCGTGGGGGGCTGGACAGCCCCAGCATTTT. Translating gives CASSLAWGAGQPQHF.

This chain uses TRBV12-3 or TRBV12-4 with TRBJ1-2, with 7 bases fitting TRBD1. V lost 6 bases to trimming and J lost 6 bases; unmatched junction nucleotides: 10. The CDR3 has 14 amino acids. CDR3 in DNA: TGTGCCAGCAGACCGGGACAGTGGCGGGATGGCTACACCTTC. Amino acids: CASRPGQWRDGYTF.

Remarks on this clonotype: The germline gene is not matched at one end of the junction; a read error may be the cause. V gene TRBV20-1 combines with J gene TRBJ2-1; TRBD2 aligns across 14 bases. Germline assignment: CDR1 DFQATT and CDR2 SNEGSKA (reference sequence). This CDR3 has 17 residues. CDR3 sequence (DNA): TGCAGTACTAGATCGGGACTAGCGGGAGTCCGAGTCAATGAGCAGTTCTTC. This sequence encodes CSTRSGLAGVRVNEQFF.

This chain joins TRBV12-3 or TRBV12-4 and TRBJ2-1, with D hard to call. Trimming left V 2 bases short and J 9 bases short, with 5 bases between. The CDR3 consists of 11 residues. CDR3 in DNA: TGTGCCAGCAGTTTATTTAGTGAGCAGTTCTTC. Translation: CASSLFSEQFF.

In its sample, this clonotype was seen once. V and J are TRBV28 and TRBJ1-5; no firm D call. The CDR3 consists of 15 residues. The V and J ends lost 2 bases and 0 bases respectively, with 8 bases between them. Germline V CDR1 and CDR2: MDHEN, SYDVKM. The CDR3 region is CASSLEHHSNQPQHF. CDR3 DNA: TGTGCCAGCAGTTTAGAACACCATAGCAATCAGCCCCAGCATTTT.

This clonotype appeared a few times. The CDR3 is CASSVVSGPQLDTQYF. The CDR3 bases are TGTGCCAGCAGCGTAGTATCGGGACCCCAGTTAGATACGCAGTATTTT. The V gene is TRBV9, the J gene TRBJ2-3; D is tentatively TRBD1 or TRBD2 (5 bases each). The CDR3 loop spans 16 amino acids. Germline V gene data show CDR1 as SGDLS and CDR2 as YYNGEE. Trimming cost V 0 bases and J 5 bases, with 16 bases left between them.

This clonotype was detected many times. CDR3 residues: CASSSGNQPQHF. CDR3 DNA sequence: TGTGCCAGCAGTTCAGGGAATCAGCCCCAGCATTTT. J is TRBJ1-5 and V is TRBV28, with D possibly being TRBD1 (5 bases). Deletions cut 4 bases from V and 4 bases from J, with 5 bases between. Germline CDR1 and CDR2: MDHEN and SYDVKM. The CDR3 loop spans 12 amino acids.

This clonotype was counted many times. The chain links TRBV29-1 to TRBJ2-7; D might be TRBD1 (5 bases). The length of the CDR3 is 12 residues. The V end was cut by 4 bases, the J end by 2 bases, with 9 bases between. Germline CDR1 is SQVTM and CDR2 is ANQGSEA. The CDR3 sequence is CSVGQRAYEQYF. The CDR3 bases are TGCAGCGTTGGACAGAGAGCCTACGAGCAGTACTTC.

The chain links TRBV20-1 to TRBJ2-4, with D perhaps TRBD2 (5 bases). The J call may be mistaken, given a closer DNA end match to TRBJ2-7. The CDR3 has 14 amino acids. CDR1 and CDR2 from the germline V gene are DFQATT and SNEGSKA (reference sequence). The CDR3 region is CSAGETLTPYEQYF. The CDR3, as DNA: TGCAGTGCCGGGGAGACATTAACCCCCTACGAGCAGTACTTC.

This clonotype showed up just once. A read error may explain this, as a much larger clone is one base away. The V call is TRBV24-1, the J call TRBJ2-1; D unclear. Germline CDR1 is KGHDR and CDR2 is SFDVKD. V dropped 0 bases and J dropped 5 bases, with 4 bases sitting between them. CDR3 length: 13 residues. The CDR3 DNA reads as TGTGCCACCAGTGATTTGAGCGACAATGAGCAGTTCTTC. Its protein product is CATSDLSDNEQFF.

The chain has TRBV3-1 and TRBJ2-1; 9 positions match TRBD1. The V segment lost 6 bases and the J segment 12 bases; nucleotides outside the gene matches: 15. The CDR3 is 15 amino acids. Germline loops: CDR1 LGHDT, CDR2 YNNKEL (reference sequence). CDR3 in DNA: TGTGCCAGCAGTACACAGGGGGCCCTTAAGGATGGGCAGTTCTTC. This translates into CASSTQGALKDGQFF.

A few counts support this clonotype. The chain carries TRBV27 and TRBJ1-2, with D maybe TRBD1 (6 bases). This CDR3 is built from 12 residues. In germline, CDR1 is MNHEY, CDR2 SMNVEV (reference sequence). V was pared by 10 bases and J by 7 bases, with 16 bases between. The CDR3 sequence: CATKRGISGYTF. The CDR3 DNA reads TGTGCCACAAAGAGGGGGATTAGTGGCTACACCTTC.

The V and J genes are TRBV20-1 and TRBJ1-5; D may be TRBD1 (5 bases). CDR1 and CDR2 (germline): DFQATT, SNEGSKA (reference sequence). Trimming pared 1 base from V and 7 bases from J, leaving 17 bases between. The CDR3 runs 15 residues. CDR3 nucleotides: TGCAGTGCTAGAGGCGGGTTTGGGGGTGTACAGCCCCAGCATTTT. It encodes CSARGGFGGVQPQHF.